The rows below give T cell receptor beta chains drawn from one sample of a study of shared T cell receptors in the human thymus. Data came from immunoSEQ multiplex PCR; TCRdb stores just in-frame clones and leaves some out. The sample yields more than 550,000 clones, 70% to 90% seen once. The sample also formed part of further work on human thymus T cells.

Sequencing was carried out using thymocytes. Receptors were obtained from a girl in the first two years of life with a congenital heart defect. Each CDR3 is given with its conserved first and last residue. A D gene is named only where the DNA matches it firmly. Only some rows state a clone size, as once, few, many or a class for expanded clones.

V: TRBV6-1; size: once; J: TRBJ1-5; D: NA; DNA: TGTGCCAGCAGCAAAGGACACAGCAATCAGCCCCAGCATTTT; CDR3: CASSKGHSNQPQHF
V: TRBV29-1; size: NA; J: TRBJ2-5; D: NA; DNA: TGCAGCGTTGAAGATGTGGCTAGCGTAAGGGAGACCCAGTACTTC; CDR3: CSVEDVASVRETQYF
V: TRBV4-3; size: few; J: TRBJ2-1; D: NA; DNA: TGCGCCAGCAGCCAGATAGCGGCCCCCTCCTACAATGAGCAGTTCTTC; CDR3: CASSQIAAPSYNEQFF
V: TRBV30; size: NA; J: TRBJ1-5; D: NA; DNA: TGTGCCTGGAGTGTATCAGGGTCTCAGCCCCAGCATTTT; CDR3: CAWSVSGSQPQHF
V: TRBV5-1; size: NA; J: TRBJ1-3; D: NA; DNA: TGCGCCAGCAGCTTGTGGGGTGGGGGCCCCTCTGGAAACACCATATATTTT; CDR3: CASSLWGGGPSGNTIYF
V: TRBV20-1; size: NA; J: TRBJ1-4; D: NA; DNA: TGCAGTGCTAGATTGTTGGGGGGACTGTTTTTT; CDR3: CSARLLGGLFF
V: TRBV6-1; size: NA; J: TRBJ2-7; D: TRBD1; DNA: TGTGCCAGCAGCCGAAAGGACAGGGATTACGAGCAGTACTTC; CDR3: CASSRKDRDYEQYF
V: TRBV27; size: NA; J: TRBJ1-2; D: TRBD1; DNA: TGTGCCAGCAGTCCACACGACAGGGGTGGCTACACCTTC; CDR3: CASSPHDRGGYTF
V: TRBV5-6; size: NA; J: TRBJ2-7; D: TRBD2; DNA: TGTGCCAGCAGCATTAATCGACTAGCGGGTTACTACGAGCAGTACTTC; CDR3: CASSINRLAGYYEQYF
V: TRBV6-1; size: NA; J: TRBJ1-1; D: NA; DNA: TGTGCCACCCACGGGCAGGGAAGGAGTACTGAAGCTTTCTTT; CDR3: CATHGQGRSTEAFF
V: TRBV27; size: NA; J: TRBJ2-7; D: NA; DNA: TGTGCCAGCAGTTTAAGACCTGGGACTGCTAGCTCCTACGAGCAGTACTTC; CDR3: CASSLRPGTASSYEQYF
V: TRBV29-1; size: NA; J: TRBJ2-1; D: TRBD2; DNA: TGCAGCGCGGACTGCGGGGGGCCAAACAATGAGCAGTTCTTC; CDR3: CSADCGGPNNEQFF
V: TRBV7-8; size: NA; J: TRBJ2-7; D: NA; DNA: TGTGCCAGCAGCAGGGGAATGGTCTCCTACGAGCAGTACTTC; CDR3: CASSRGMVSYEQYF
V: TRBV9; size: once; J: TRBJ2-5; D: NA; DNA: TGTGCCAGCAGCGACAGGGTGGGTGAACTAGAGACCCAGTACTTC; CDR3: CASSDRVGELETQYF
V: TRBV6-1; size: NA; J: TRBJ1-6; D: NA; DNA: TGTGCCAGCAGTGACAGGTCCAAGCATATTAATTCACCCCTCCACTTT; CDR3: CASSDRSKHINSPLHF
V: TRBV7-9; size: NA; J: TRBJ2-3; D: NA; DNA: TGTGCCAGCAGCCCCGGGTGGGATACGCAGTATTTT; CDR3: CASSPGWDTQYF
V: TRBV13; size: NA; J: TRBJ2-7; D: TRBD2; DNA: TGTGCCAGCAGCTTAGGAGAGGGAGGGAGGTACGAGCAGTACTTC; CDR3: CASSLGEGGRYEQYF
V: TRBV2; size: NA; J: TRBJ2-3; D: TRBD2; DNA: TGTGCCAGCAGCCCCAAGGGGACTAGCGGGGACACAGATACGCAGTATTTT; CDR3: CASSPKGTSGDTDTQYF
V: TRBV19; size: NA; J: TRBJ1-1; D: TRBD1; DNA: TGTGCCAGTAGTAGGGGACAGGGGGCCGGGATACCGGAAAACACTGAAGCTTTCTTT; CDR3: CASSRGQGAGIPENTEAFF
V: TRBV5-5; size: few; J: TRBJ1-6; D: NA; DNA: TGTGCCAGCAGCTTGGCTCTATATAATTCACCCCTCCACTTT; CDR3: CASSLALYNSPLHF
V: TRBV4-1; size: NA; J: TRBJ1-4; D: NA; DNA: TGCGCCAGCAGCCAAACGACCGGACTAGGGCACGGAAAACTGTTTTTT; CDR3: CASSQTTGLGHGKLFF
V: TRBV2; size: NA; J: TRBJ1-5; D: NA; DNA: TGTGCCAGCAGTGAAGCGCCGACAGGTTATCAGCCCCAGCATTTT; CDR3: CASSEAPTGYQPQHF
V: TRBV9; size: NA; J: TRBJ2-3; D: TRBD1; DNA: TGTGCCAGCAGCGTAGGGACAGGGGTTACAGATACGCAGTATTTT; CDR3: CASSVGTGVTDTQYF
V: TRBV6-1; size: NA; J: TRBJ1-2; D: NA; DNA: TGTGCCACCGAGCTAGGCAGGGTAGGCTATGGCTACACCTTC; CDR3: CATELGRVGYGYTF
V: TRBV19; size: NA; J: TRBJ1-1; D: NA; DNA: TGTGCCAGTAGTATTAAGGGTCCGCCGGGGGGCACTGAAGCTTTCTTT; CDR3: CASSIKGPPGGTEAFF
V: TRBV15; size: NA; J: TRBJ1-1; D: NA; DNA: TGTGCCACCAATGTTACGAGGGGGACTGAAGCTTTCTTT; CDR3: CATNVTRGTEAFF
V: TRBV28; size: NA; J: TRBJ2-3; D: TRBD1; DNA: TGTGCCAGCAGCCCCCGGGGACAGGGGCACACAGATACGCAGTATTTT; CDR3: CASSPRGQGHTDTQYF
V: TRBV6-6; size: once; J: TRBJ1-1; D: TRBD1; DNA: TGTGCCAGCAGTTACAGGGGGCCCCCCATCAACACTGAAGCTTTCTTT; CDR3: CASSYRGPPINTEAFF
V: TRBV5-6; size: NA; J: TRBJ1-4; D: NA; DNA: TGTGCCAGCAGCTTGGAGCCTCGTCTCAATGAAAAACTGTTTTTT; CDR3: CASSLEPRLNEKLFF
V: TRBV6-5; size: NA; J: TRBJ2-5; D: NA; DNA: TGTGCCAGCAGTTACCCAGCGGGCCCTTCCCAAGAGACCCAGTACTTC; CDR3: CASSYPAGPSQETQYF
V: TRBV4-3; size: few; J: TRBJ1-3; D: TRBD1; DNA: TGCGCCAGCAGCCAAGCCCAATCCGGGACAGGGAGTGCTGGAAACACCATATATTTT; CDR3: CASSQAQSGTGSAGNTIYF
V: TRBV28; size: NA; J: TRBJ1-6; D: TRBD1; DNA: TGTGCCAGCAGTCCCCGACCGACAGGGCTCCCCTATTCACCCCTCCACTTT; CDR3: CASSPRPTGLPYSPLHF
V: TRBV28; size: once; J: TRBJ2-1; D: TRBD1; DNA: TGTGCCAGCAGATTATACCGGGACAGGAATTACAATGAGCAGTTCTTC; CDR3: CASRLYRDRNYNEQFF
V: TRBV19; size: once; J: TRBJ2-3; D: TRBD1; DNA: TGTGCCAGTAGGCTCAGGGGGCCCACAGATACGCAGTATTTT; CDR3: CASRLRGPTDTQYF
V: TRBV5-5; size: NA; J: TRBJ2-7; D: NA; DNA: TGTGCCAGCAGCCCTCTCTGGGTGGGGCTGTACGAGCAGTACTTC; CDR3: CASSPLWVGLYEQYF
V: TRBV9; size: NA; J: TRBJ2-3; D: NA; DNA: TGTGTCAGCAGCGTAGGTAGCCCCGGGGCAGATACGCAGTATTTT; CDR3: CVSSVGSPGADTQYF
V: TRBV2; size: NA; J: TRBJ2-5; D: NA; DNA: TGTGCCAGCAGATCAGGGACTCCCCAAGAGACCCAGTACTTC; CDR3: CASRSGTPQETQYF
V: TRBV15; size: NA; J: TRBJ1-2; D: TRBD1; DNA: TGTGCCACCAGCAGAGATTCCGTAACGGGACAGGACCATGGCTACACCTTC; CDR3: CATSRDSVTGQDHGYTF
V: TRBV6-6; size: NA; J: TRBJ1-3; D: NA; DNA: TGTGCCAGCACCGTAGGGAGGGGGATCATCAACACCATATATTTT; CDR3: CASTVGRGIINTIYF
V: TRBV4-3; size: NA; J: TRBJ1-1; D: NA; DNA: TGCGCCAGCAGCCAAGAGGCAGGGGTGAACACTGAAGCTTTCTTT; CDR3: CASSQEAGVNTEAFF
V: TRBV2; size: NA; J: TRBJ2-7; D: NA; DNA: TGTGCCAGCAGGAACGAGATGTTCGAAGCCTACGAGCAGTACTTC; CDR3: CASRNEMFEAYEQYF
V: TRBV5-6; size: few; J: TRBJ1-1; D: NA; DNA: TGTGCCAGCTGGAGCGGCAACACTGAAGCTTTCTTT; CDR3: CASWSGNTEAFF
V: TRBV7-2; size: NA; J: TRBJ2-3; D: NA; DNA: TGTGCCAGCAGCTTAGCGCGGGACAGCCCCACAGATACGCAGTATTTT; CDR3: CASSLARDSPTDTQYF
V: TRBV6-5; size: NA; J: TRBJ1-2; D: TRBD1; DNA: TGTGCCAGCAGGGAACAGGGGGACTATGGCTACACCTTC; CDR3: CASREQGDYGYTF
V: TRBV19; size: NA; J: TRBJ2-2; D: NA; DNA: TGTGCCAGTAGTATGGGCAGCTGGAGGACAGTCCGCGGCACCGGGGAGCTGTTTTTT; CDR3: CASSMGSWRTVRGTGELFF
V: TRBV7-2; size: NA; J: TRBJ1-4; D: TRBD1; DNA: TGTGCCAGCAGCTTGGGACAGCCGAATGAAAAACTGTTTTTT; CDR3: CASSLGQPNEKLFF
V: TRBV9; size: NA; J: TRBJ2-3; D: NA; DNA: TGTGCCAGCAGCGCCGGGACTCGGGACACAGATACGCAGTATTTT; CDR3: CASSAGTRDTDTQYF
V: TRBV9; size: once; J: TRBJ1-2; D: TRBD1; DNA: TGTGCCAGCAGCAATCTATCGGGGACAGGGATGGGTACGGTCTATGGCTACACCTTC; CDR3: CASSNLSGTGMGTVYGYTF
V: TRBV6-1; size: few; J: TRBJ1-4; D: TRBD1; DNA: TGTGCCAGCAGTGAGGCGACAGGGGTCGAAAAACTGTTTTTT; CDR3: CASSEATGVEKLFF
V: TRBV19; size: NA; J: TRBJ2-7; D: NA; DNA: TGTGCCAGTTCCAGACAGGAGAGCTCCTACGAGCAGTACTTC; CDR3: CASSRQESSYEQYF
V: TRBV27; size: NA; J: TRBJ1-4; D: TRBD1; DNA: TGTGCCAGCAGTCCCCAAACCCGTCCCGGGACAGGGGTCATTAATGAAAAACTGTTTTTT; CDR3: CASSPQTRPGTGVINEKLFF
V: TRBV5-6; size: NA; J: TRBJ2-7; D: TRBD2; DNA: TGTGCCAGCAGCTGGGGGGGGAGCTACGAGCAGTACTTC; CDR3: CASSWGGSYEQYF
V: TRBV29-1; size: NA; J: TRBJ1-6; D: NA; DNA: TGCAGCGTTGACATTAGCTCCTATAATTCACCCCTCCACTTT; CDR3: CSVDISSYNSPLHF
V: TRBV27; size: NA; J: TRBJ1-1; D: TRBD1; DNA: TGTGCCAGCAGTTTTTTTATGGGGGACAGGGGATGGGCTGAAGCTTTCTTT; CDR3: CASSFFMGDRGWAEAFF
V: TRBV15; size: NA; J: TRBJ2-6; D: TRBD1; DNA: TGTGCCACCAGCAGAGACTTACAGGGGGAAGGTGGGGCCAACGTCCTGACTTTC; CDR3: CATSRDLQGEGGANVLTF